One and the same sample provided the 18 T cell receptor beta chains below, sequenced in a study of T cell repertoires in cytomegalovirus infection. TCRdb itself ran the reads through MiXCR, one entry per CDR3 protein. The top ten hold 2.9% of the sample, which has fewer than 200,000 distinct CDR3 sequences, roughly a fifth seen once. Sequencing was done on a sample of PBMCs. These TCRs come from a human donor in good health (CMV status not recorded). Some clones in this sample may be carry-over from other donors' samples.

There are a few counts of this clonotype. V gene TRBV11-3 combines with J gene TRBJ2-2; TRBD1 agrees at 7 bases. This CDR3 region has 15 residues. In germline, CDR1 is SGHNT, CDR2 YENEEA. V trimming: 1 base; J trimming: 7 bases; junction bases outside the gene matches: 6. The CDR3 region is CASSLGQGKGGELFF. CDR3 bases: TGTGCCAGCAGCTTAGGACAGGGTAAAGGCGGGGAGCTGTTTTTT.

A few counts support this clonotype. V and J are TRBV10-3 and TRBJ2-7; D is ambiguous. The CDR3 is made up of 14 amino acids. The germline V gene has CDR1 ENHRY and CDR2 SYGVKD. Trimming removed 0 bases from V and 1 base from J, with 7 bases in between. CDR3 residues: CAISESSISYEQYF. The DNA of the CDR3 is TGTGCCATCAGTGAGTCCTCAATATCCTACGAGCAGTACTTC.

V is TRBV25-1 and J is TRBJ2-7; 7 bases map to TRBD2. V lost 7 bases, J lost 4 bases, and 13 bases stayed unmatched. The CDR3 length is 15 residues. Germline V CDR1 and CDR2: MGHDK, SYGVNS. The CDR3 reads CASMSGGAGFYEQYF. CDR3 sequence (DNA): TGTGCCAGCATGTCGGGTGGAGCGGGATTTTACGAGCAGTACTTC.

The chain combines TRBV29-1 with TRBJ2-3; D gene uncertain. The CDR3 is 12 residues long. CDR1 and CDR2 (germline): SQVTM, ANQGSEA. Deletions cut 4 bases from V and 1 base from J, with 6 bases between. CDR3 sequence (DNA): TGCAGCGTTGGGCCGGGCACAGATACGCAGTATTTT. Protein: CSVGPGTDTQYF.

This clonotype came up many times. This chain connects TRBV7-3 to TRBJ1-1; D is ambiguous. V gave up 5 bases and J gave up 5 bases, with 12 bases separating them. CDR1 and CDR2 (germline): SGHTA, FQGTGA. This CDR3 is 13 amino acids long. CDR3 DNA sequence: TGTGCCAGCAGCCCTGCGGTGGGAACTGAAGCTTTCTTT. Translation: CASSPAVGTEAFF.

This clonotype was detected many times. The chain combines TRBV6-2 or TRBV6-3 with TRBJ2-1, with D possibly TRBD2 on 6 matching bases. Germline-derived CDR1 and CDR2 are MNHEY and SVGEGT. This CDR3 comprises 17 residues. Trimming shortened V by 6 bases and J by 5 bases, and 23 bases separated the two germline ends. DNA of the CDR3: TGTGCCAGCAGCCCAGTCTATGGGCGGGGAGACGACAATGAGCAGTTCTTC. It is translated as CASSPVYGRGDDNEQFF.

This clonotype was recorded many times. V gene TRBV7-9 combines with J gene TRBJ2-1; 7 bases map to TRBD2. CDR3 length: 17 amino acids. V gave up 4 bases and J gave up 5 bases; unmatched junction bases: 14. Germline CDR1 reads SEHNR; CDR2 reads FQNEAQ (reference sequence). CDR3 region: CASSSPLMRESNNEQFF. DNA of the CDR3: TGTGCCAGCAGCTCCCCCTTGATGCGGGAGAGTAACAATGAGCAGTTCTTC.

V and J are TRBV12-3 or TRBV12-4 and TRBJ2-1, with a possible D match to TRBD2 (6 bases). Trimming took off 3 bases at V and 4 bases at J, with 13 bases between the two ends. This CDR3 comprises 15 residues. The DNA for the CDR3 is TGTGCCAGCAGTTTGTCCGCGGGGCAGTACAATGAGCAGTTCTTC. It translates to CASSLSAGQYNEQFF.

The chain links TRBV2 to TRBJ2-5; D is perhaps TRBD1 (5 bases). The CDR3 length is 12 residues. The germline gives CDR1 SNHLY, CDR2 FYNNEI. Trimming left V 8 bases short and J 3 bases short, with 10 bases between. This CDR3 reads CASLGAEETQYF. The DNA of the CDR3 is TGTGCCAGCCTAGGGGCCGAAGAGACCCAGTACTTC.

The J gene is TRBJ2-5, the V gene TRBV23-1; the D gene could be TRBD1 or TRBD2 (5 bases each). TRBV23-1 has ORF status, its function being uncertain. Trimming pared 6 bases from V and 5 bases from J, leaving 16 bases between. The CDR3 extends over 14 amino acids. The CDR3 is CASRREGVEETQYF. The CDR3 DNA reads TGCGCCAGCAGGAGGGAAGGGGTTGAGGAGACCCAGTACTTC.

This clonotype was detected many times. This chain connects TRBV14 to TRBJ2-1, with TRBD1 matching 7 bases. Germline-derived CDR1 and CDR2 are SGHDN and FVKESK. The CDR3 is 13 residues long. V shed 4 bases and J 10 bases; nucleotides not matched to a gene: 7. This chain's CDR3 is CASSPQGVGEQFF. CDR3 in DNA: TGTGCCAGCAGCCCCCAGGGGGTTGGAGAGCAGTTCTTC.

This clonotype occurred a few times. This chain links TRBV20-1 with TRBJ2-3, with D hard to call. In germline, CDR1 is DFQATT, CDR2 SNEGSKA (reference sequence). Between the trimmed V and J ends, which lost 0 bases and 7 bases, there was a span of 8 bases. The CDR3 is made up of 12 amino acids. CDR3 nucleotides: TGCAGTGCTAGAGATTCATTGTATACGCAGTATTTT. Its translation is CSARDSLYTQYF.

This clonotype was seen only a few times. The chain has TRBV20-1 and TRBJ2-3; 11 positions agree with TRBD2. The CDR3 sequence is 17 residues long. The germline gives CDR1 DFQATT, CDR2 SNEGSKA (reference sequence). V lost 5 bases and J lost 6; bases outside the gene matches: 16. The CDR3 region has the DNA TGCAGTGCTGCCGGGGGACTAGCGGCTAAATATTCGGATACGCAGTATTTT. This gives the protein CSAAGGLAAKYSDTQYF.

The CDR3 DNA is TGCAGTGCTAGATTACTAGCGGGAGGGCCAAATGAGCAGTTCTTC. Its protein is CSARLLAGGPNEQFF. V is TRBV20-1 and J is TRBJ2-1; 13 nucleotides line up with TRBD2. This CDR3 comprises 15 residues. J was trimmed by 7 bases and V by 2 bases; bases with no gene match: 5. The V gene's germline CDR1 is DFQATT and CDR2 SNEGSKA (reference sequence).

This clonotype was counted only a few times. The rearrangement links TRBV4-1 to TRBJ2-3; D might be TRBD1 (6 bases). V was clipped by 3 bases and J by 5 bases, with 9 bases between them. Looked up from germline, CDR1 is MGHRA and CDR2 is YSYEKL. The CDR3 loop spans 13 amino acids. Written as DNA, the CDR3 is TGCGCCAGCAGCCAGGGGGCAAAAGATACGCAGTATTTT. Residues: CASSQGAKDTQYF.

About this clonotype: At one boundary the junction diverges from the germline segment, which might be a read error. The rearrangement joins TRBV7-2 to TRBJ2-7, with D possibly TRBD2 on 5 matching bases. The V gene's germline CDR1 is SGHTA and CDR2 FQGNSA. The CDR3 runs to 16 residues. In DNA, the CDR3 is TGTGCCAGCAGCCTAGGAAGGCAGCGAGCGGTCTACGCGCAGTACTTC. The encoded protein is CASSLGRQRAVYAQYF.

This clonotype was observed a few times. J is TRBJ1-5 and V is TRBV19, with D perhaps matching TRBD1 (6 bases). Per the germline V gene, CDR1 is LNHDA and CDR2 is SQIVND (reference sequence). The CDR3 sequence is 13 residues long. The V end lost 7 bases, the J end lost 5 bases, and 12 bases lay between the germline ends. CDR3 nucleotides: TGTGCCAGTAAAAGGGCAGGGGATCAGCCCCAGCATTTT. This sequence encodes CASKRAGDQPQHF.

Remarks on this clonotype: Lacking the conserved final phenylalanine or tryptophan, this CDR3 likely reflects a read error. The CDR3 sequence is CASSLVGLGIQYV. CDR3 coding DNA: TGTGCCAGCAGCTTGGTCGGCCTGGGCATTCAGTACGTC. V is TRBV5-8 and J is TRBJ2-4; D gene unclear. The CDR3 loop spans 13 amino acids. The germline V gene encodes CDR1 SGHTS and CDR2 YDEGEE. V lost 0 bases and J 9 bases, leaving 10 bases between the germline ends.